The TCR beta chain under discussion was sequenced for a study of blood T cells in healthy people across ages. It was with a sample-barcoded 5' primer and a J-beta primer mix that a second PCR of about 7 to 12 cycles was run. Researchers report that a template-switch adaptor with 12 random nucleotides tagged each cDNA molecule. Each CDR3 protein is one row after TCRdb ran MiXCR on the 5' RACE reads. The sample contains some 790,000 distinct CDR3 sequences, 25% to 35% of which appear only once. Broader study findings: Diversity was higher, and naive CD4+ cells more numerous, in long-lived donors than in aged donors.

This clonotype appeared a few times. The target antigen is unknown. The CDR3 has 15 amino acids. V was pared by 2 bases and J by 4 bases, with 5 bases of the junction left unmatched. Per the germline V gene, CDR1 is SGHKS and CDR2 is YYEKEE (reference sequence). This receptor was taken from a woman aged 80 or over in good health. The sample consisted of blood. The gene calls are TRBV5-5 and TRBJ2-3, with 9 bases matching TRBD1. DNA for the CDR3: TGTGCCAGCAGCTTTACAGGGGGCAAAGCAGATACGCAGTATTTT. Protein sequence: CASSFTGGKADTQYF.